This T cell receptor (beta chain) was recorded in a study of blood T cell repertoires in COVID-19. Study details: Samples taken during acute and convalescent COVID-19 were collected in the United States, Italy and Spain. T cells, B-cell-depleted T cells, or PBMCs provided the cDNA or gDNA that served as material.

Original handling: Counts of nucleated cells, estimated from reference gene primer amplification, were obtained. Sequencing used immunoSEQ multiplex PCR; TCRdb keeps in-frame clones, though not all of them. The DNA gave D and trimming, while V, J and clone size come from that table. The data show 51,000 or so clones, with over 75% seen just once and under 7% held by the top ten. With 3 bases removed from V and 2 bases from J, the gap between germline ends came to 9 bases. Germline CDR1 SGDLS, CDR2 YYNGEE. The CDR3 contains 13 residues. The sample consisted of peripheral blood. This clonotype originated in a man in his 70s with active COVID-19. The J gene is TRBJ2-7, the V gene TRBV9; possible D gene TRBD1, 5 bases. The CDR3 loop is CASSAGPPYEQYF. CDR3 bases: TGTGCCAGCAGCGCAGGGCCCCCCTACGAGCAGTACTTC. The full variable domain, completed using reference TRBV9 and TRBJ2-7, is DSGVTQTPKHLITATGQRVTLRCSPRSGDLSVYWYQQSLDQGLQFLIQYYNGEERAKGNILERFSAQQFPDLHSELNLSSLELGDSALYFCASSAGPPYEQYFGPGTRLTVT.